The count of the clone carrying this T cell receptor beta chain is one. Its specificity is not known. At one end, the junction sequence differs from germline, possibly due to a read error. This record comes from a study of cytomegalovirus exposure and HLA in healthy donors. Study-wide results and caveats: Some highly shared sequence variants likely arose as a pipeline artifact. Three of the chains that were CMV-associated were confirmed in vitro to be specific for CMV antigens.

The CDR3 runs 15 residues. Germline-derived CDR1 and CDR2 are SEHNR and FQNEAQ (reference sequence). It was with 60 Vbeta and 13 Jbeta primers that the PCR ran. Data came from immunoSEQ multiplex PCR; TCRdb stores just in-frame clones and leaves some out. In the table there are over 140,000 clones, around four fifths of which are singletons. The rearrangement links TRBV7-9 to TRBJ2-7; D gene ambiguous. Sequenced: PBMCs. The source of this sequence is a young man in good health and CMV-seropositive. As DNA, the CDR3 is TGTTCCAGCAGCTTAGCACGCCGGAGCTCCTACGAGCAGTACTTC. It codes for CSSSLARRSSYEQYF.